The TCR beta chain under discussion was sequenced for a study of vaccination and CD4 T cells after COVID-19. General observations from the study: Looking at convalescent patients, a median approximately 83% of reactive clones were present only post-vaccination.

CDR1 is MNHNS, CDR2 SASEGT, per germline. The CDR3 has 15 residues. The germline V and J ends were trimmed by 2 bases and 1 base, with 6 bases remaining between them. This clonotype was seen more than once but under ten times. Its antigen remains unknown. As to treatment: 10-day PBMC culture with coronavirus spike peptide pools or control peptides (ViraFEST assay). There were positive PCR dates ranging from March to December 2020, all predating US Alpha, Beta and Delta variants. Cultured CD4+ T cell DNA underwent sequencing with the Oncomine TCR Beta short-read assay. MiXCR, applied by TCRdb to the PCR reads, yields one record per CDR3 protein. The data show roughly 9,800 distinct CDR3 sequences, with 70% to 75% seen just once and about 8.1% held by the top ten.

This chain joins TRBV6-1 and TRBJ2-6, with a tentative D call TRBD1 (5 bases). The clonotype comes from a human donor who had recovered from COVID-19. Sequenced input: CD4+ T cells from blood, cultured in vitro. The CDR3 loop reads CASSENRSGANVLTF. In nucleotides, the CDR3 is TGTGCCAGCAGTGAAAACAGGTCTGGGGCCAACGTCCTGACTTTC.